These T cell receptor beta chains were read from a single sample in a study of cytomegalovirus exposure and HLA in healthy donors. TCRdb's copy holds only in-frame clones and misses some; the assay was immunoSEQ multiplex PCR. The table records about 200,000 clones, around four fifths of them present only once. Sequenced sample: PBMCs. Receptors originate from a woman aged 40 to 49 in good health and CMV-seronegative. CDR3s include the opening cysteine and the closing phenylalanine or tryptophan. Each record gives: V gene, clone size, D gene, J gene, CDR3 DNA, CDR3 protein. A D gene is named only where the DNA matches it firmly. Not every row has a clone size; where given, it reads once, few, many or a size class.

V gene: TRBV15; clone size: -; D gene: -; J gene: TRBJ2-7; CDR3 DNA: TGTGCCACCAGCCGGGACACATCCTACGAGCAGTACTTC; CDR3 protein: CATSRDTSYEQYF
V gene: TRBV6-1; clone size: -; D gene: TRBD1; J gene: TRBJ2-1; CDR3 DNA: TGTGCCAGCAGTGAGCAGGGGGCGAGTAACCAGTTCTTC; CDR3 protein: CASSEQGASNQFF
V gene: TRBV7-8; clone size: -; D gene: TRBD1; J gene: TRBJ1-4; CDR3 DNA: TGTGCCAGCAGCCGGGACAGGGGCGGTGAAAAACTGTTTTTT; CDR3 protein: CASSRDRGGEKLFF
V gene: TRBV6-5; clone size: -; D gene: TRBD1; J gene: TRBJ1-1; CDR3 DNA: TGTGCCAGCAGACGACAGGGGAACACTGAAGCTTTCTTT; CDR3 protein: CASRRQGNTEAFF
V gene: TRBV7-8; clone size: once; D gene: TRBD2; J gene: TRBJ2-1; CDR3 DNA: TGTGCCAGCAGCTTAGCACTAGCGGGGAAATACAATGAGCAGTTCTTC; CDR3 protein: CASSLALAGKYNEQFF
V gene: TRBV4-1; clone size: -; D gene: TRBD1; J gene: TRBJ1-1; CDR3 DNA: TGCGCCAGCAGCCCGGGATGGGGACAGGGGATATGGACTGAAGCTTTCTTT; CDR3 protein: CASSPGWGQGIWTEAFF
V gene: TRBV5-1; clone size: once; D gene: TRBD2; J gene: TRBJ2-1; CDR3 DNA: TGCGCCAGCAGCTTGGGACTAGCCTATTCCTACAATGAGCAGTTCTTC; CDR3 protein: CASSLGLAYSYNEQFF
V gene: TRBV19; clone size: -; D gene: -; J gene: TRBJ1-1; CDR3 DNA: TGTGCCAGTAGTATACCCTCGGGGGGATCCACTGAAGCTTTCTTT; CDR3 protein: CASSIPSGGSTEAFF
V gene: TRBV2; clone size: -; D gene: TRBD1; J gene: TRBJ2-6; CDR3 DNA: TGTGCCAGCAGCCTAGGACAGGGGGTTCCCGGGGCCAACGTCCTGACTTTC; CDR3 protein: CASSLGQGVPGANVLTF
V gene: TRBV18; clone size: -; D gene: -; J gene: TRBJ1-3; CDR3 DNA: TGTGCCAGCTCACCAGACAGAAATGGAAACACCATATATTTT; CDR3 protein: CASSPDRNGNTIYF
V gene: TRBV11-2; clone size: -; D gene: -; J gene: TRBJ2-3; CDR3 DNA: TGTGCCAGCAGCCCCCGGCGGACAGAATCAGATACGCAGTATTTT; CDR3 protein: CASSPRRTESDTQYF
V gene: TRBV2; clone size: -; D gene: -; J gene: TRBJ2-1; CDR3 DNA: TGTGCCACCCGGGACACCGGCTACAATGAGCAGTTCTTC; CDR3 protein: CATRDTGYNEQFF
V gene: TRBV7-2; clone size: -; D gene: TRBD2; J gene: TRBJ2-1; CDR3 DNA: TGTGCCAGCAGCCTCCTGACTAGCGGGAGGTTCGAGGATGAGCAGTTCTTC; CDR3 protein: CASSLLTSGRFEDEQFF
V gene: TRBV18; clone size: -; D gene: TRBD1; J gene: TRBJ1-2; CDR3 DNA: TGTGCCAGCTCACCGACCGGGACAGGGCACTATGGCTACACCTTC; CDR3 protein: CASSPTGTGHYGYTF
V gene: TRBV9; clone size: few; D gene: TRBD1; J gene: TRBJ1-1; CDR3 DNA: TGTGCCAGCAGCGACGGGACAGGGGCGGCTGAAGCTTTCTTT; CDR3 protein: CASSDGTGAAEAFF
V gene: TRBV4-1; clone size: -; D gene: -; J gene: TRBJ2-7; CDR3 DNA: TGCGCCAGCAGCCAAGATAGTGGGGGAGGTTACGAGCAGTACTTC; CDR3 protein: CASSQDSGGGYEQYF
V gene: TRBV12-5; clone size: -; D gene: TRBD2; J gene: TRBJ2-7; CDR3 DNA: TGTGCTAGCTCTCCCGGGACTAGCATCTCCGAGCAGTACTTC; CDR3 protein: CASSPGTSISEQYF
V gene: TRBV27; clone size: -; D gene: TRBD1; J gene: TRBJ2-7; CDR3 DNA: TGTGCCAGCAGTTTCAGCAGGGGGCCACTCTACGAGCAGTACTTC; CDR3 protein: CASSFSRGPLYEQYF